Shown below are 18 T cell receptor beta chains from a single sample sequenced in a study of blood T cell repertoires in COVID-19. Profiling relied on immunoSEQ multiplex PCR, and the TCRdb table lists in-frame clones only, not all of them. The sample has around 230,000 clones, over 85% seen once. The sequenced sample was PBMCs or T cells enriched from blood (not recorded which). The source of these receptors is a woman aged 30 to 39 with acute COVID-19.

The rearrangement links TRBV9 to TRBJ1-6, with unresolved D. V gave up 3 bases and J gave up 4 bases, with 5 bases separating them. This CDR3 has 13 residues. Germline assignment: CDR1 SGDLS and CDR2 YYNGEE. CDR3 DNA: TGTGCCAGCAGCGCTCAGTATAATTCACCCCTCCACTTT. It is translated as CASSAQYNSPLHF. Variable domain in full (rest from reference TRBV9 and TRBJ1-6): DSGVTQTPKHLITATGQRVTLRCSPRSGDLSVYWYQQSLDQGLQFLIQYYNGEERAKGNILERFSAQQFPDLHSELNLSSLELGDSALYFCASSAQYNSPLHFGNGTRLTVT.

The V and J genes are TRBV5-6 and TRBJ2-7; perhaps TRBD2 as D (6 bases). V shed 0 bases and J shed 2 bases, with 12 bases lying between them. Germline values: CDR1 SGHDT, CDR2 YYEEEE. The CDR3 is made up of 15 amino acids. This CDR3 reads CASSLVPGETYEQYF. CDR3 bases: TGTGCCAGCAGCTTGGTTCCGGGGGAAACCTACGAGCAGTACTTC.

The rearrangement uses TRBV11-2 and TRBJ1-1; D is unresolved. Germline V lookup: CDR1 SGHAT, CDR2 FQNNGV. This CDR3 is 12 amino acids long. V dropped 1 base and J dropped 4 bases, with 4 bases sitting between them. CDR3 bases: TGTGCCAGCAGCTTAGTAGTCACTGAAGCTTTCTTT. Translated, it gives CASSLVVTEAFF.

This sequence joins TRBV28 and TRBJ2-1; possibly TRBD1 for D (5 bases). CDR3 size: 14 residues. V was shortened by 2 bases and J by 5 bases, with 10 bases between the two germline ends. CDR1 is MDHEN and CDR2 is SYDVKM in the germline V gene. Here the CDR3 DNA reads TGTGCCAGCAGTTTACAGGGTTTCAACAATGAGCAGTTCTTC. Translated, it gives CASSLQGFNNEQFF.

The rearrangement uses TRBV28 and TRBJ1-2, with 11 bases lining up with TRBD1. Per germline, CDR1 MDHEN and CDR2 SYDVKM. The trim removed 6 bases at V and 5 bases at J, leaving 5 bases unmatched. This CDR3 spans 14 amino acids. CDR3 nucleotide sequence: TGTGCCAGCAGGACCGGGACAGGGGGGTATGGCTACACCTTC. Translating it yields CASRTGTGGYGYTF.

The rearrangement joins TRBV2 to TRBJ2-7; weak D call: TRBD1 (6 bases). Deletions cut 6 bases from V and 2 bases from J, with 14 bases between. CDR1 is SNHLY, CDR2 FYNNEI, per germline. The CDR3 has 14 amino acids. Here the CDR3 reads CASSEDRITYEQYF. The CDR3 nucleotides read TGTGCCAGCAGCGAGGACAGAATAACCTACGAGCAGTACTTC.

With respect to this clone: The junction shows a germline mismatch at one end, possibly a read error. The J gene is TRBJ2-1, the V gene TRBV5-4, with D possibly being TRBD1 (6 bases). The germline V gene has CDR1 SGHNT and CDR2 YYREEE (reference sequence). The CDR3 runs 15 residues. CDR3 loop: CASTLGQGSANEQFF. DNA of the CDR3: TGTGCCAGCACCTTGGGGCAGGGGAGCGCCAATGAGCAGTTCTTC.

V and J are TRBV6-2 or TRBV6-3 and TRBJ1-5; 9 positions agree with TRBD1. Trimming at V came to 4 bases and at J to 5 bases, leaving 12 bases not matched to a gene. This CDR3 has 17 residues. Germline assignment: CDR1 MNHEY and CDR2 SVGEGT. The CDR3 loop reads CASSSQGPGQGHQPQHF. As DNA, the CDR3 is TGTGCCAGCAGTTCTCAGGGTCCGGGACAGGGTCATCAGCCCCAGCATTTT.

The CDR3 region is CSSSGGSGAKNIQYF. The CDR3 DNA reads TGCAGCTCCTCAGGGGGGTCCGGAGCCAAAAACATTCAGTACTTC. The chain recombines TRBV29-1 with TRBJ2-4, with D possibly being TRBD1 (7 bases). Germline CDR1 is SQVTM and CDR2 is ANQGSEA. The CDR3 runs 15 residues. V shed 8 bases and J shed 0 bases, with 17 bases lying between them.

This clone was recorded only once. The chain links TRBV5-6 to TRBJ1-2; D is possibly TRBD1 (6 bases). The CDR3 loop spans 13 amino acids. V lost 4 bases and J lost 4, with 11 bases in between. Germline assignment: CDR1 SGHDT and CDR2 YYEEEE. The CDR3 loop reads CASSLGGGYGYTF. DNA of the CDR3: TGTGCCAGCAGCCTAGGGGGTGGCTATGGCTACACCTTC. Complete variable domain (other parts from reference TRBV5-6 and TRBJ1-2): DAGVTQSPTHLIKTRGQQVTLRCSPKSGHDTVSWYQQALGQGPQFIFQYYEEEERQRGNFPDRFSGHQFPNYSSELNVNALLLGDSALYLCASSLGGGYGYTFGSGTRLTVV.

The rearrangement links TRBV13 to TRBJ2-6, with 10 nucleotides matching TRBD1. J was trimmed by 4 bases and V by 1 base; bases with no gene match: 7. The CDR3 covers 18 residues. Germline assignment: CDR1 PRHDT and CDR2 FYEKMQ (reference sequence). CDR3: CASSLDLGQGSGANVLTF. The CDR3, as DNA: TGTGCCAGCAGCTTAGACTTGGGACAGGGGTCCGGGGCCAACGTCCTGACTTTC.

The V and J genes are TRBV19 and TRBJ2-7, with 10 bases matching TRBD1. Looked up from germline, CDR1 is LNHDA and CDR2 is SQIVND (reference sequence). CDR3 size: 15 residues. V trimming: 5 bases; J trimming: 5 bases; junction bases outside the gene matches: 9. The CDR3: CASSGPRDRGHEQYF. CDR3 nucleotide sequence: TGTGCCAGTAGTGGGCCTAGGGACAGGGGACACGAGCAGTACTTC.

The chain uses TRBV5-1 and TRBJ1-1; D possibly corresponds to TRBD1 (6 bases). The length of the CDR3 is 12 residues. The germline V gene has CDR1 SGHRS and CDR2 YFSETQ. The V end was cut by 2 bases, the J end by 8 bases, with 10 bases between. The CDR3 is CASSLQGLEAFF. The CDR3 DNA is TGCGCCAGCAGCTTACAGGGTTTAGAAGCTTTCTTT.

A few counts support this clone. The rearrangement joins TRBV6-2 or TRBV6-3 to TRBJ2-2; D is unresolved. This CDR3 has 13 residues. Per the germline V gene, CDR1 is MNHEY and CDR2 is SVGEGT. Trimming took 6 bases from V and 5 from J, leaving 10 bases between them. The CDR3 protein is CASSLVETGELFF. The CDR3, as DNA: TGTGCCAGCAGCCTAGTAGAGACCGGGGAGCTGTTTTTT.

This sequence joins TRBV5-6 and TRBJ1-3, with 7 nucleotides matching TRBD1. CDR1 and CDR2 from the germline V gene are SGHDT and YYEEEE. This CDR3 comprises 16 residues. With V trimmed by 5 bases and J by 1 base, 9 bases remained unmatched. CDR3 sequence reads: CASSSLATGSGNTIYF. DNA of the CDR3: TGTGCCAGCAGTTCCCTGGCGACAGGGTCTGGAAACACCATATATTTT.

The V gene is TRBV28, the J gene TRBJ2-3; 7 positions match TRBD2. After removal of 9 bases from V and 1 base from J, the junction contained 4 bases not matched to a gene. The CDR3 is made up of 13 amino acids. CDR1 is MDHEN, CDR2 SYDVKM, per germline. The CDR3 DNA reads as TGTGCCAGTCGGAGCGGGGGCACAGATACGCAGTATTTT. Its translation: CASRSGGTDTQYF. Together with reference TRBV28 and TRBJ2-3, the CDR3 gives the full variable domain: DVKVTQSSRYLVKRTGEKVFLECVQDMDHENMFWYRQDPGLGLRLIYFSYDVKMKEKGDIPEGYSVSREKKERFSLILESASTNQTSMYLCASRSGGTDTQYFGPGTRLTVL.

The V and J genes are TRBV5-1 and TRBJ2-7, with 13 nucleotides matching TRBD2. Germline V gene data show CDR1 as SGHRS and CDR2 as YFSETQ. V was clipped by 4 bases and J by 2 bases; unmatched bases: 3. The CDR3 sequence is 15 residues long. The CDR3: CASSDGTSGTYEQYF. The CDR3 DNA reads as TGCGCCAGCAGCGACGGGACTAGCGGGACCTACGAGCAGTACTTC.

This sequence joins TRBV6-2 or TRBV6-3 and TRBJ1-2; the D gene is possibly TRBD1 (6 bases). Trimming took 5 bases from V and 4 from J, leaving 14 bases between them. This CDR3 region has 14 residues. Germline CDR1 reads MNHEY; CDR2 reads SVGEGT. Written as DNA, the CDR3 is TGTGCCAGCAGTGCAACAGGGTTTGTCTATGGCTACACCTTC. It yields the protein CASSATGFVYGYTF.